The 32 T cell receptor beta chains in this list originate from one sample, sequenced in a study of identical twins. In TCRdb, the 5' RACE reads were re-called with MiXCR into one record per CDR3 protein. The data contain around 470,000 distinct CDR3 sequences, about 14% of them singletons. These data also formed part of another study, on yellow fever vaccine responses in identical twins.

The sequenced sample consisted of CD4+ T cells sorted from blood. The receptors were gathered from a woman between 18 and 29 years old in good health.

The rearrangement uses TRBV2 and TRBJ2-7; possibly TRBD1 or TRBD2 for D (5 bases each). The ends were cut back, 7 bases at V and 3 bases at J, with 13 bases in the middle. This CDR3 has 13 amino acids. Germline V gene data show CDR1 as SNHLY and CDR2 as FYNNEI. The CDR3: CASTTGASYEQYF. The CDR3 DNA reads TGTGCCAGCACCACCGGGGCTAGCTACGAGCAGTACTTC.

The chain employs TRBV11-2 and TRBJ2-7; 8 nucleotides align to TRBD2. CDR1 and CDR2 (germline): SGHAT, FQNNGV. The CDR3 spans 15 residues. The trim removed 0 bases at V and 4 bases at J, leaving 5 bases unmatched. In DNA, the CDR3 is TGTGCCAGCAGCTTAGATATAACTAGCGGTTACGAGCAGTACTTC. Its protein is CASSLDITSGYEQYF.

V usage is TRBV5-1 and J usage is TRBJ2-7; TRBD2 agrees at 14 bases. CDR1 is SGHRS, CDR2 YFSETQ, per germline. The CDR3 covers 15 residues. Losses at the gene ends were 4 bases for V and 5 bases for J; bases not matched to a gene: 5. CDR3 DNA: TGCGCCAGCAGCCAGGGGACTAGCGGGAGCGACGAGCAGTACTTC. Protein sequence: CASSQGTSGSDEQYF. Variable domain in full (rest from reference TRBV5-1 and TRBJ2-7): KAGVTQTPRYLIKTRGQQVTLSCSPISGHRSVSWYQQTPGQGLQFLFEYFSETQRNKGNFPGRFSGRQFSNSRSEMNVSTLELGDSALYLCASSQGTSGSDEQYFGPGTRLTVT.

The rearrangement links TRBV28 to TRBJ2-7; TRBD2 aligns across 8 bases. Looked up from germline, CDR1 is MDHEN and CDR2 is SYDVKM. Losses at the gene ends were 5 bases for V and 2 bases for J; bases not matched to a gene: 11. CDR3 length: 16 residues. The CDR3 coding sequence is TGTGCCAGCAGTCTCCGACTAGGTAGCGGGACCTACGAGCAGTACTTC. Amino acid sequence: CASSLRLGSGTYEQYF.

The V call is TRBV7-9, the J call TRBJ2-7; 10 bases line up with TRBD2. After removal of 5 bases from V and 2 bases from J, the junction contained 9 bases not matched to a gene. This CDR3 has 16 residues. Per the germline V gene, CDR1 is SEHNR and CDR2 is FQNEAQ (reference sequence). This CDR3 reads CASSKPGLATTYEQYF. The CDR3 coding sequence is TGTGCCAGCAGCAAGCCGGGACTAGCGACTACCTACGAGCAGTACTTC.

This clonotype has only a few counts. The chain has TRBV28 and TRBJ2-7, with D perhaps assigned TRBD1 or TRBD2 (5 bases each). The CDR3 is 13 amino acids. The V end lost 5 bases, the J end lost 4 bases, and 12 bases lay between the germline ends. CDR1 is MDHEN and CDR2 is SYDVKM in the germline V gene. The CDR3 sequence is CASSIRDGYEQYF. CDR3 in DNA: TGTGCCAGCAGTATACGGGACGGTTACGAGCAGTACTTC.

The genes are TRBV7-3 and TRBJ2-7, with 10 bases matching TRBD2. The CDR3 length is 19 residues. CDR1 and CDR2 (germline): SGHTA, FQGTGA. The V and J ends lost 1 base and 3 bases, in that order; junction bases with no gene match: 15. The CDR3 protein is CASSLRNHRSVAGGYEQYF. In DNA, the CDR3 is TGTGCCAGCAGCTTAAGAAATCATCGGTCAGTAGCGGGGGGCTACGAGCAGTACTTC.

This clonotype occurred a few times. The V call is TRBV7-2, the J call TRBJ2-5, with 15 bases fitting TRBD2. The J segment lost 5 bases and the V segment lost 5 bases, leaving 9 bases of the junction unmatched. CDR1 and CDR2 (germline): SGHTA, FQGNSA. The CDR3 totals 17 residues. CDR3 in amino acids: CASSPRTSGRARETQYF. The CDR3, as DNA: TGTGCCAGCAGCCCCAGGACTAGCGGGAGGGCCCGGGAGACCCAGTACTTC.

This clonotype was seen at least ten times. The gene calls are TRBV6-2 or TRBV6-3 and TRBJ2-1, with D perhaps matching TRBD2 (5 bases). The CDR3 contains 14 residues. V shed 6 bases and J shed 9 bases, with 18 bases lying between them. Germline CDR1 MNHEY, CDR2 SVGEGT. The CDR3 is CASRTPKSSVEQFF. CDR3 bases: TGTGCCAGCAGAACTCCCAAAAGTAGCGTTGAGCAGTTCTTC.

This clonotype was seen more than once but under ten times. The CDR3 reads CASSLRSVVSGANVLTF. CDR3 bases: TGTGCCAGCAGCTTACGATCAGTGGTGTCTGGGGCCAACGTCCTGACTTTC. The J gene is TRBJ2-6, the V gene TRBV11-2; no firm D call. CDR3 length: 17 amino acids. The germline V gene has CDR1 SGHAT and CDR2 FQNNGV. Trimming stripped 2 bases from V and 1 base from J, with 12 bases between.

This clonotype was seen at least ten times. The rearrangement links TRBV4-3 to TRBJ1-6; D is unclear. Germline loops: CDR1 LGHNA, CDR2 YSLEER. This CDR3 comprises 20 residues. V lost 0 bases, J lost 0 bases, and 18 bases lay in between. The CDR3 reads CASSQDLIIRTGSYNSPLHF. Here the CDR3 DNA reads TGCGCCAGCAGCCAAGATCTTATTATCCGAACGGGCTCCTATAATTCACCCCTCCACTTT.

The J gene is TRBJ1-2, the V gene TRBV7-9; D is ambiguous. The CDR3 is 14 amino acids. Germline CDR1 and CDR2: SEHNR and FQNEAQ (reference sequence). Trimming took 1 base from V and 2 from J, leaving 8 bases between them. In DNA form, the CDR3 reads TGTGCCAGCAGCTTAGACCCGCCCAACTATGGCTACACCTTC. Residues: CASSLDPPNYGYTF.

This sequence joins TRBV25-1 and TRBJ2-7, with no clear D. V dropped 6 bases and J dropped 4 bases, with 19 bases sitting between them. Germline assignment: CDR1 MGHDK and CDR2 SYGVNS. This CDR3 comprises 15 residues. CDR3 protein: CASRAPGSERYEQYF. In nucleotides, the CDR3 is TGTGCCAGCAGGGCCCCCGGCTCAGAGAGGTACGAGCAGTACTTC.

This clonotype occurred a few times. The rearrangement joins TRBV5-1 to TRBJ2-3, with 8 bases identical to TRBD1. CDR3 length equals 16 residues. V shed 4 bases and J 0 bases; nucleotides not matched to a gene: 7. Germline V gene data show CDR1 as SGHRS and CDR2 as YFSETQ. The CDR3, as DNA: TGCGCCAGCAGCAACGGACAGGGCACTAGCACAGATACGCAGTATTTT. This translates into CASSNGQGTSTDTQYF. Using reference TRBV5-1 and TRBJ2-3 for the parts outside the CDR3, the full variable domain is KAGVTQTPRYLIKTRGQQVTLSCSPISGHRSVSWYQQTPGQGLQFLFEYFSETQRNKGNFPGRFSGRQFSNSRSEMNVSTLELGDSALYLCASSNGQGTSTDTQYFGPGTRLTVL.

This clonotype was counted a few times. The CDR3 here is CASSLSGTNTGELFF. The CDR3 DNA is TGTGCCAGCAGCCTCTCCGGGACAAACACCGGGGAGCTGTTTTTT. The rearrangement links TRBV7-9 to TRBJ2-2; possible D gene TRBD1, 6 bases. CDR3 length: 15 amino acids. CDR1 is SEHNR and CDR2 is FQNEAQ in the germline V gene (reference sequence). V lost 5 bases, J lost 2 bases, and 12 bases lay in between. Full variable domain (remainder filled in from reference TRBV7-9 and TRBJ2-2): DTGVSQNPRHKITKRGQNVTFRCDPISEHNRLYWYRQTLGQGPEFLTYFQNEAQLEKSRLLSDRFSAERPKGSFSTLEIQRTEQGDSAMYLCASSLSGTNTGELFFGEGSRLTVL.

This chain uses TRBV6-1 with TRBJ2-5; 13 bases line up with TRBD2. This CDR3 contains 17 residues. Germline loops: CDR1 MNHNS, CDR2 SASEGT. After removal of 7 bases from V and 4 bases from J, the junction contained 12 bases not matched to a gene. CDR3 residues: CASTYFGLAGAGETQYF. DNA of the CDR3: TGTGCCAGCACCTATTTCGGACTAGCGGGAGCGGGAGAGACCCAGTACTTC.

This clonotype was recorded a few times. The rearrangement uses TRBV6-5 and TRBJ2-7; D remains unclear. Germline CDR1 and CDR2: MNHEY and SVGAGI. The CDR3 length is 15 residues. Trimming shortened V by 2 bases and J by 6 bases, and 17 bases separated the two germline ends. For the CDR3, the DNA is TGTGCCAGCAGTTACGTAGAAATTTGGGAAGGCGAGCAGTACTTC. Its protein is CASSYVEIWEGEQYF.

This chain joins TRBV5-6 and TRBJ1-1; no clear D gene. CDR3 size: 15 residues. V was shortened by 3 bases and J by 1 base, with 13 bases between the two germline ends. Germline values: CDR1 SGHDT, CDR2 YYEEEE. The CDR3 loop reads CASSSGWARNTEAFF. CDR3 nucleotide sequence: TGTGCCAGCAGCTCGGGGTGGGCTCGGAACACTGAAGCTTTCTTT.

This clonotype was counted only a few times. This chain links TRBV4-2 with TRBJ2-5, with 10 positions matching TRBD2. The CDR3 has 17 amino acids. Germline loops: CDR1 LGHNA, CDR2 YNFKEQ. The trim removed 1 base at V and 0 bases at J, leaving 5 bases unmatched. CDR3 region: CASSQGIAGGYQETQYF. Written as DNA, the CDR3 is TGTGCCAGCAGCCAAGGAATAGCGGGAGGATACCAAGAGACCCAGTACTTC.

This clonotype was counted many times. The chain links TRBV15 to TRBJ2-3; possible D gene TRBD2, 5 bases. The CDR3 runs to 13 residues. Trimming took off 1 base at V and 9 bases at J, with 11 bases between the two ends. Germline CDR1 and CDR2: LNHNV and YYDKDF (reference sequence). DNA for the CDR3: TGTGCCACCAGCAGAGCCGCGGGCGAGACGCAGTATTTT. This sequence encodes CATSRAAGETQYF.

This chain uses TRBV4-2 with TRBJ2-7, with 9 bases identical to TRBD1. Trimming removed 7 bases from V and 2 bases from J; junction bases left unmatched: 12. The CDR3 covers 16 residues. Looked up from germline, CDR1 is LGHNA and CDR2 is YNFKEQ. CDR3 bases: TGTGCCAGCATCCGGGACAGGGATCGCCTAGCCTACGAGCAGTACTTC. This codes for CASIRDRDRLAYEQYF.

J is TRBJ2-2 and V is TRBV3-1; D remains unclear. Germline V gene lookup returns CDR1 LGHDT and CDR2 YNNKEL (reference sequence). The ends were cut back, 1 base at V and 7 bases at J, with 7 bases in the middle. The CDR3 is 13 amino acids. The CDR3 coding sequence is TGTGCCAGCAGCCAAGTAATGGGCGGGGAGCTGTTTTTT. This codes for CASSQVMGGELFF.

The genes are TRBV5-4 and TRBJ2-1; TRBD2 aligns across 10 bases. The V gene's germline CDR1 is SGHNT and CDR2 YYREEE (reference sequence). The CDR3 spans 14 residues. V lost 3 bases and J lost 6; bases outside the gene matches: 3. CDR3 DNA sequence: TGTGCCAGCAGCTGGAGACTAGCGGGCAATGAGCAGTTCTTC. Its translation: CASSWRLAGNEQFF. Drawing the rest from reference TRBV5-4 and TRBJ2-1, the complete variable domain is ETGVTQSPTHLIKTRGQQVTLRCSSQSGHNTVSWYQQALGQGPQFIFQYYREEENGRGNFPPRFSGLQFPNYSSELNVNALELDDSALYLCASSWRLAGNEQFFGPGTRLTVL.

The chain joins TRBV28 to TRBJ2-3; 8 bases align to TRBD2. The CDR3 covers 15 residues. Trimming took 4 bases from V and 4 from J; bases not matched to a gene: 7. Per germline, CDR1 MDHEN and CDR2 SYDVKM. DNA for the CDR3: TGTGCCAGCAGTTCCCGGGGGGGCAGGGCAGATACGCAGTATTTT. Translation gives CASSSRGGRADTQYF.

This clonotype was seen more than once but under ten times. The rearrangement joins TRBV10-3 to TRBJ2-1; TRBD2 is a possible D gene (6 bases). The CDR3 sequence is 16 residues long. V lost 4 bases and J lost 3, with 16 bases in between. Germline V gives CDR1 ENHRY, CDR2 SYGVKD. In DNA, the CDR3 is TGTGCCATCAGTGGATCTTTGGGGCGGGACTACAATGAGCAGTTCTTC. Its translation: CAISGSLGRDYNEQFF.

This clonotype was seen more than once but under ten times. As DNA, the CDR3 is TGCGCCAGCAGCTTTGGTCCGGTTAGCGGGGCCTACAATGAGCAGTTCTTC. Its translation is CASSFGPVSGAYNEQFF. V is TRBV5-1 and J is TRBJ2-1; 8 nucleotides match TRBD2. V lost 2 bases, J lost 2 bases, and 9 bases stayed unmatched. The germline V gene has CDR1 SGHRS and CDR2 YFSETQ. This CDR3 contains 17 residues.

The chain employs TRBV7-9 and TRBJ2-7; 13 nucleotides match TRBD2. Trimming at V came to 3 bases and at J to 6 bases, leaving 5 bases not matched to a gene. The CDR3 is 15 amino acids. From germline, CDR1 is SEHNR and CDR2 FQNEAQ (reference sequence). The CDR3 nucleotides are TGTGCCAGCAGCTTCGGGACTAGCGGGGCCCGCGAGCAGTACTTC. Translating it yields CASSFGTSGAREQYF.

The chain has TRBV10-3 and TRBJ1-5; D may be TRBD1 (5 bases). The ends were cut back, 4 bases at V and 7 bases at J, with 17 bases in the middle. Germline lookup yields CDR1 ENHRY and CDR2 SYGVKD. The CDR3 length is 15 residues. The CDR3 DNA reads as TGTGCCATCAGTGGGGACCTGAGCGGGGGGCAGCCCCAGCATTTT. It is translated as CAISGDLSGGQPQHF.

The rearrangement joins TRBV4-1 to TRBJ2-2; 12 nucleotides line up with TRBD2. CDR1 and CDR2 from the germline V gene are MGHRA and YSYEKL. This CDR3 contains 16 residues. The V and J ends lost 5 bases and 4 bases, in that order; junction bases with no gene match: 5. The CDR3 loop is CASSRTSGTGTGELFF. The DNA of the CDR3 is TGCGCCAGCAGCAGGACTAGCGGGACGGGCACCGGGGAGCTGTTTTTT.

The J gene is TRBJ2-3, the V gene TRBV6-5; D is possibly TRBD1 (5 bases). The V and J ends lost 3 bases and 2 bases respectively, with 12 bases between them. The CDR3 loop spans 15 amino acids. Germline loops: CDR1 MNHEY, CDR2 SVGAGI. CDR3 sequence reads: CASSYGAPHTDTQYF. As DNA, the CDR3 is TGTGCCAGCAGTTATGGGGCGCCGCACACAGATACGCAGTATTTT.

On this clonotype itself: Mismatch with germline at one junction end may stem from a read error. The rearrangement uses TRBV7-3 and TRBJ2-2, with TRBD2 identical over 8 bases. Germline V gives CDR1 SGHTA, CDR2 FQGTGA. The CDR3 consists of 17 residues. CDR3 nucleotide sequence: TGTGCCAGAAGCTTAGAATCCGGGGGGGCCTACACCGGGGAGCTGTTTTTT. This translates into CARSLESGGAYTGELFF.

The chain links TRBV28 to TRBJ2-7; 9 bases line up with TRBD1. CDR1 and CDR2 from the germline V gene are MDHEN and SYDVKM. V was clipped by 11 bases and J by 1 base; unmatched bases: 6. The CDR3 totals 13 residues. DNA of the CDR3: TGTGCCGGAAGGGGACAGGGATCCTACGAGCAGTACTTC. It translates to CAGRGQGSYEQYF.